The 8 T cell receptor beta chains below all came from one sample that was sequenced in a study of blood T cell repertoires in COVID-19 (dated by TCRdb to the early 2020s). Receptor amplification or capture employed the immunoSEQ multiplex PCR assay. The clones in this table, taken by TCRdb from immuneACCESS, are in-frame only. Not every clone is retained; where verified, under half of the shortfall comes from an unresolved V gene, and the cause of the rest is unknown. For this sample there are tens of thousands of clones; 86% appear just once. More than 12% of the sample belongs to the ten largest clones. Sequencing used peripheral blood. The receptors were gathered from a human donor in a cohort sampled during active COVID-19.

The chain joins TRBV28 to TRBJ2-7; 7 nucleotides align to TRBD1. CDR1 is MDHEN and CDR2 is SYDVKM in the germline V gene. Trimming took 2 bases from V and 4 from J; bases not matched to a gene: 8. This CDR3 spans 15 amino acids. This CDR3 reads CASSLTDRVKYEQYF. DNA of the CDR3: TGTGCCAGCAGTTTAACCGACAGGGTTAAGTACGAGCAGTACTTC. Filled out from reference TRBV28 and TRBJ2-7, the complete variable domain reads DVKVTQSSRYLVKRTGEKVFLECVQDMDHENMFWYRQDPGLGLRLIYFSYDVKMKEKGDIPEGYSVSREKKERFSLILESASTNQTSMYLCASSLTDRVKYEQYFGPGTRLTVT.

This chain connects TRBV7-9 to TRBJ2-3; D may be TRBD1 (5 bases). Germline lookup yields CDR1 SEHNR and CDR2 FQNEAQ (reference sequence). Trimming shortened V by 3 bases and J by 2 bases, and 6 bases separated the two germline ends. The CDR3 is 13 amino acids. The CDR3 nucleotides are TGTGCCAGCAGCTTGACAGACACAGATACGCAGTATTTT. It specifies CASSLTDTDTQYF. The entire variable domain, with the rest obtained from reference TRBV7-9 and TRBJ2-3, is as follows: DTGVSQNPRHKITKRGQNVTFRCDPISEHNRLYWYRQTLGQGPEFLTYFQNEAQLEKSRLLSDRFSAERPKGSFSTLEIQRTEQGDSAMYLCASSLTDTDTQYFGPGTRLTVL.

The chain couples TRBV7-9 to TRBJ2-2, with D possibly TRBD1 on 5 matching bases. The CDR3 loop spans 17 amino acids. Between the trimmed V and J ends, which lost 4 bases and 0 bases, there was a span of 15 bases. The V gene's germline CDR1 is SEHNR and CDR2 FQNEAQ (reference sequence). The CDR3 nucleotides read TGTGCCAGCAGCTCCTCAGGGCATTACGCGAACACCGGGGAGCTGTTTTTT. Its protein is CASSSSGHYANTGELFF.

The rearrangement joins TRBV2 to TRBJ2-7; TRBD2 matches at 9 bases. Germline CDR1 reads SNHLY; CDR2 reads FYNNEI. J lost 3 bases, V lost 10 bases, and 4 bases had no gene match. The CDR3 is 12 amino acids. The CDR3: CATGLANYEQYF. CDR3 sequence (DNA): TGTGCCACCGGACTAGCGAACTACGAGCAGTACTTC.

The genes are TRBV28 and TRBJ2-7, with TRBD2 matching 11 bases. J gave up 1 base and V 7 bases, and 9 bases lay outside the gene matches. This CDR3 has 16 amino acids. CDR1 MDHEN and CDR2 SYDVKM come from the germline V gene. CDR3 loop: CASTPPGTSGSYEQYF. DNA of the CDR3: TGTGCCAGCACCCCCCCCGGGACTAGCGGTTCCTACGAGCAGTACTTC.

In its sample, this clone was seen once. The DNA for the CDR3 is TGTGCCAGCAGCCCAGCGGGAGGGCGGAGAGAGACCCAGTACTTC. Its protein is CASSPAGGRRETQYF. The chain combines TRBV28 with TRBJ2-5, with 10 bases identical to TRBD2. The CDR3 extends over 15 amino acids. In germline, CDR1 is MDHEN, CDR2 SYDVKM. V lost 6 bases, J lost 4 bases, and 8 bases stayed unmatched.

V usage is TRBV28 and J usage is TRBJ1-1; D uncertain. The CDR3 has 15 residues. The V gene lost 1 base and the J gene lost 0 bases, with 9 bases spanning the gap. The germline CDR1 and CDR2 sequences are MDHEN and SYDVKM. The CDR3 here is CASSLLATLNTEAFF. For the CDR3, the DNA is TGTGCCAGCAGTTTATTGGCCACCTTGAACACTGAAGCTTTCTTT.

This chain joins TRBV15 and TRBJ2-7; a possible D gene is TRBD2 (5 bases). Germline assignment: CDR1 LNHNV and CDR2 YYDKDF (reference sequence). Trimming left V 2 bases short and J 1 base short, with 18 bases between. The CDR3 contains 17 residues. The CDR3 reads CATSRPLRRTKSYEQYF. Here the CDR3 DNA reads TGTGCCACCAGCAGACCCCTTAGGAGGACCAAGTCCTACGAGCAGTACTTC.